The 9 T cell receptor beta chains below all came from one sample that was sequenced in a study of blood T cell repertoires in COVID-19 (dated by TCRdb to 2020 to 2021). Libraries came from the immunoSEQ multiplex PCR assay. Not all clones reach the TCRdb copy of this immuneACCESS table, which keeps in-frame sequences only. Checked studies attribute under half of the gap to unresolved V genes and leave the rest unexplained. Within this sample are about 270,000 clones, with less than 85% of them counted one time only. Under 3.5% of the sample is in the top ten clones. The specimen sequenced was peripheral blood. All receptors derive from a woman aged 18-29 years with acute or convalescent COVID-19.

CDR3: CASSPTGTGGPLRNEKLFF. The CDR3 DNA follows: TGTGCCAGCTCACCCACCGGGACAGGGGGCCCATTGCGGAATGAAAAACTGTTTTTT. The chain joins TRBV18 to TRBJ1-4; 12 bases align to TRBD1. After removal of 3 bases from V and 5 bases from J, the junction contained 13 bases not matched to a gene. CDR1 KGHSH and CDR2 LQKENI come from the germline V gene. This CDR3 is 19 amino acids long.

The gene calls are TRBV27 and TRBJ1-2, with 9 bases lining up with TRBD1. Trimming removed 5 bases from V and 7 bases from J; junction bases left unmatched: 8. Germline CDR1 MNHEY, CDR2 SMNVEV (reference sequence). The CDR3 extends over 14 amino acids. The CDR3 nucleotides read TGTGCCAGCAGTCCCGGACAGGGGACGAGTGGCTACACCTTC. It is translated as CASSPGQGTSGYTF.

CDR3 bases: TGCGCCAGCAGCCCACAGACAGGGATAGGTGGCTACACCTTC. It encodes CASSPQTGIGGYTF. This chain joins TRBV4-3 and TRBJ1-2, with 7 bases that match TRBD1. Trimming took 4 bases from V and 7 from J; bases not matched to a gene: 9. The CDR3 totals 14 residues. In germline, CDR1 is LGHNA, CDR2 YSLEER.

The V gene is TRBV4-3, the J gene TRBJ1-4; 9 bases map to TRBD1. Germline loops: CDR1 LGHNA, CDR2 YSLEER. The CDR3 consists of 16 residues. After removal of 3 bases from V and 8 bases from J, the junction contained 10 bases not matched to a gene. The CDR3: CASSHSTGTGLEKLFF. DNA of the CDR3: TGCGCCAGCAGCCACTCTACCGGGACAGGGTTGGAAAAACTGTTTTTT.

The chain has TRBV10-1 and TRBJ2-2, with TRBD2 matching 7 bases. V was clipped by 0 bases and J by 6 bases; unmatched bases: 10. The CDR3 runs 17 residues. Germline CDR1 reads WNHNN; CDR2 reads SYGVQD (reference sequence). The CDR3 region is CASSESILAGEPGELFF. CDR3 nucleotide sequence: TGCGCCAGCAGTGAGTCGATACTCGCGGGAGAACCCGGGGAGCTGTTTTTT.

The genes are TRBV27 and TRBJ1-2; D unclear. V lost 6 bases to trimming and J lost 5 bases, with 19 bases between them. This CDR3 spans 15 amino acids. Germline V gene data show CDR1 as MNHEY and CDR2 as SMNVEV (reference sequence). In DNA form, the CDR3 reads TGTGCCAGCAGCCCCTCGGTGAGGGCTCGATATGGCTACACCTTC. It translates to CASSPSVRARYGYTF.

The rearrangement uses TRBV15 and TRBJ2-7; a possible D gene is TRBD2 (6 bases). Trimming took 6 bases from V and 0 from J, leaving 18 bases between them. The germline CDR1 and CDR2 sequences are LNHNV and YYDKDF (reference sequence). This CDR3 has 16 residues. This CDR3 reads CATSRTTGKISYEQYF. Here the CDR3 DNA reads TGTGCCACCAGTCGGACTACAGGAAAGATCTCCTACGAGCAGTACTTC. The complete variable domain, with remaining parts taken from reference TRBV15 and TRBJ2-7, reads DAMVIQNPRYQVTQFGKPVTLSCSQTLNHNVMYWYQQKSSQAPKLLFHYYDKDFNNEADTPDNFQSRRPNTSFCFLDIRSPGLGDTAMYLCATSRTTGKISYEQYFGPGTRLTVT.

A single count supports this clone. V and J are TRBV28 and TRBJ1-4; D not certain. V was pared by 6 bases and J by 3 bases, with 8 bases between. The CDR3 is made up of 13 amino acids. Germline CDR1 is MDHEN and CDR2 is SYDVKM. The CDR3 DNA is TGTGCCAGCAGCCGCGGAGCTAATGAAAAACTGTTTTTT. It codes for CASSRGANEKLFF.

This clone has only a few counts. This chain joins TRBV4-3 and TRBJ2-7; possible D gene TRBD2, 6 bases. From germline, CDR1 is LGHNA and CDR2 YSLEER. The CDR3 loop spans 16 amino acids. The V end lost 3 bases, the J end lost 0 bases, and 15 bases lay between the germline ends. CDR3: CASSQVSSDSSYEQYF. CDR3 nucleotide sequence: TGCGCCAGCAGCCAGGTCTCTAGCGATAGCTCCTACGAGCAGTACTTC.